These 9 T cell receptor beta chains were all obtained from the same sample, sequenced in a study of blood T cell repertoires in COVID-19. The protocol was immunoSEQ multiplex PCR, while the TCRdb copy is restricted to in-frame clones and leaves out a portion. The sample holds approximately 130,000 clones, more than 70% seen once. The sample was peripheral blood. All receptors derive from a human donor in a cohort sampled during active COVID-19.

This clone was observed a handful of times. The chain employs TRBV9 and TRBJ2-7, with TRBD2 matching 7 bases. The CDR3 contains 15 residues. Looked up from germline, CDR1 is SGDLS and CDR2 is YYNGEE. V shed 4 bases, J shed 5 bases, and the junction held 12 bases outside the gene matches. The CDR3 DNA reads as TGTGCCAGCAGCAGGGCGGGAGACCCGAGGGACGAGCAGTACTTC. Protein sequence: CASSRAGDPRDEQYF.

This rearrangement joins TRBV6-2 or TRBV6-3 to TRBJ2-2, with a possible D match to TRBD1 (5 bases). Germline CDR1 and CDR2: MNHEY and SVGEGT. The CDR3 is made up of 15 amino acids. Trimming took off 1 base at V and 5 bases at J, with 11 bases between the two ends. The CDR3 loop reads CASSYYQGTTGELFF. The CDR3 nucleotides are TGTGCCAGCAGTTACTACCAGGGTACTACCGGGGAGCTGTTTTTT.

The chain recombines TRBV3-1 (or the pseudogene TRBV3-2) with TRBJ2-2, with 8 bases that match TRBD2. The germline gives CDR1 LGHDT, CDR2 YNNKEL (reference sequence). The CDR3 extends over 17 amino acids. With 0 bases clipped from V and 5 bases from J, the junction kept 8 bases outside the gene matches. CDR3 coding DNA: TGTGCCAGCAGCCAAGAACGCCTAGCGGGTGGAACCGGGGAGCTGTTTTTT. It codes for CASSQERLAGGTGELFF.

CDR3 nucleotides: TGTGCCAGTAGTGCCGGACTAGCGGGCGGCAAGACCCAGTACTTC. It codes for CASSAGLAGGKTQYF. The rearrangement links TRBV19 to TRBJ2-5; 11 nucleotides align to TRBD2. Germline V gene lookup returns CDR1 LNHDA and CDR2 SQIVND (reference sequence). The CDR3 spans 15 residues. With 5 bases clipped from V and 6 bases from J, the junction kept 8 bases outside the gene matches.

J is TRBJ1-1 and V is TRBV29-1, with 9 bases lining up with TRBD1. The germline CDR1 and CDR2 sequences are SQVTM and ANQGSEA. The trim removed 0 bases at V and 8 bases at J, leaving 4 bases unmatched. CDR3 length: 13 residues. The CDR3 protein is CSVEEPDRGEAFF. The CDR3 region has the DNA TGCAGCGTTGAAGAACCCGACAGGGGGGAAGCTTTCTTT.

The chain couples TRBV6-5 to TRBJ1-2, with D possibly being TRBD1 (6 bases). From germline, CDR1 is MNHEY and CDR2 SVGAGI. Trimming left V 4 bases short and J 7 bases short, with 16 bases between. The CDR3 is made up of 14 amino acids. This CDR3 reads CASSLDSVGPGYTF. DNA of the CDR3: TGTGCCAGCAGTTTGGACAGCGTGGGTCCTGGCTACACCTTC.

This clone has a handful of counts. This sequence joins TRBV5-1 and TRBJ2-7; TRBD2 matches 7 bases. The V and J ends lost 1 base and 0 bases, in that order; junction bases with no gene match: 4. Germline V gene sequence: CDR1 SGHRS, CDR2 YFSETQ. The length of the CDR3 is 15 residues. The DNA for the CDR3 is TGCGCCAGCAGCTTGACTAGCGCCAGCTCCTACGAGCAGTACTTC. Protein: CASSLTSASSYEQYF. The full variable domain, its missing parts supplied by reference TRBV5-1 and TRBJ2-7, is KAGVTQTPRYLIKTRGQQVTLSCSPISGHRSVSWYQQTPGQGLQFLFEYFSETQRNKGNFPGRFSGRQFSNSRSEMNVSTLELGDSALYLCASSLTSASSYEQYFGPGTRLTVT.

CDR3 DNA sequence: TGTGCCAGCAGTTCGTTCACAGGGGGGCTCTACGAGCAGTACTTC. Translating gives CASSSFTGGLYEQYF. The chain combines TRBV5-4 with TRBJ2-7, with 8 nucleotides matching TRBD1. The V gene end was trimmed by 5 bases and the J gene end by 3 bases; junction bases not matched to a gene: 10. The V gene's germline CDR1 is SGHNT and CDR2 YYREEE (reference sequence). This CDR3 is built from 15 residues.

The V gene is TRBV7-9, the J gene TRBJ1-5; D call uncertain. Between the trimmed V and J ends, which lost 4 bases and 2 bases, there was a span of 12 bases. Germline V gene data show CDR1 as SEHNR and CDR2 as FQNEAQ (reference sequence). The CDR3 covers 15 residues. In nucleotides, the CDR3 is TGTGCCAGCAGCTCCACTTTTTTTGGCAATCAGCCCCAGCATTTT. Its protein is CASSSTFFGNQPQHF.